These 24 T cell receptor beta chains share one sample of origin, sequenced in a study of cytomegalovirus exposure and HLA in healthy donors listed by TCRdb under 2017. Preparation of the library involved the immunoSEQ multiplex PCR assay. For the multiplex PCR, a mixture combining 60 forward primers for TCR Vbeta segments and 13 reverse primers for TCR Jbeta segments was used. Not all clones reach the TCRdb copy of this immuneACCESS table, which keeps in-frame sequences only. Checked studies attribute under half of the gap to unresolved V genes and leave the rest unexplained. The table for this sample lists about 150,000 clones; roughly 9% of them were counted only once. 5.5% to 8% of the sample is held by the ten biggest clonotypes. Sequencing was performed on PBMCs. The receptors here all came from a woman aged 40 to 50 in good health and CMV-seropositive.

This rearrangement joins TRBV5-6 to TRBJ1-6; the D is unclear. CDR1 is SGHDT, CDR2 YYEEEE, per germline. The CDR3 is 15 amino acids. Trimming left V 1 base short and J 10 bases short, with 15 bases between. The CDR3 bases are TGTGCCAGCAGCTTGTTGGTGTCCTTCGGGTCACCCCTCCACTTT. This sequence encodes CASSLLVSFGSPLHF.

The chain recombines TRBV2 with TRBJ2-3; 9 bases match TRBD2. V lost 6 bases and J lost 2; bases outside the gene matches: 9. The CDR3 is 16 residues long. Germline CDR1 and CDR2: SNHLY and FYNNEI. The CDR3 DNA follows: TGTGCCAGCAGCGTAATAGGGACTAGCCCCACAGATACGCAGTATTTT. Translating it yields CASSVIGTSPTDTQYF.

Only a few counts were recorded for this clone. The chain links TRBV5-1 to TRBJ2-3; the match to TRBD1 covers 9 bases. Germline CDR1 is SGHRS and CDR2 is YFSETQ. The CDR3 runs 15 residues. V lost 5 bases to trimming and J lost 0 bases; unmatched junction nucleotides: 4. The CDR3 nucleotides read TGCGCCAGCAGTCCGGGACAGGGAAGCACAGATACGCAGTATTTT. As protein: CASSPGQGSTDTQYF. Complete variable domain (other parts from reference TRBV5-1 and TRBJ2-3): KAGVTQTPRYLIKTRGQQVTLSCSPISGHRSVSWYQQTPGQGLQFLFEYFSETQRNKGNFPGRFSGRQFSNSRSEMNVSTLELGDSALYLCASSPGQGSTDTQYFGPGTRLTVL.

The V gene is TRBV9, the J gene TRBJ1-3, with D perhaps matching TRBD1 (5 bases). V was pared by 0 bases and J by 9 bases, with 19 bases between. The CDR3 consists of 16 residues. Germline lookup yields CDR1 SGDLS and CDR2 YYNGEE. CDR3: CASSVGAGNVASTIYF. The CDR3 coding sequence is TGTGCCAGCAGCGTAGGGGCAGGGAATGTTGCAAGCACCATATATTTT.

This chain connects TRBV7-2 to TRBJ2-3; possibly TRBD1 for D (6 bases). CDR1 SGHTA and CDR2 FQGNSA come from the germline V gene. This CDR3 contains 14 residues. V dropped 4 bases and J dropped 2 bases, with 10 bases sitting between them. CDR3 loop: CASSSRDNTDTQYF. DNA of the CDR3: TGTGCCAGCAGCTCCCGGGACAACACAGATACGCAGTATTTT.

This clone was seen only a few times. The CDR3: CASSPWRAGNTGELFF. In DNA form, the CDR3 reads TGTGCCAGCAGCCCTTGGAGGGCGGGGAACACCGGGGAGCTGTTTTTT. This rearrangement joins TRBV7-9 to TRBJ2-2; TRBD2 might be the D (6 bases). With 5 bases removed from V and 1 base from J, the gap between germline ends came to 14 bases. The CDR3 has 16 amino acids. Germline V CDR1 and CDR2: SEHNR, FQNEAQ (reference sequence).

This clone was seen a handful of times. A junction end diverges from the germline sequence, so it may reflect a read error. The chain joins TRBV5-1 to TRBJ1-1, with 9 bases aligning to TRBD1. The V gene's germline CDR1 is SGHRS and CDR2 YFSETQ. CDR3 length: 16 amino acids. The CDR3 bases are TGCGCCAGCAGCCTCACTCCGGGACAGGGAAACACTGAAACTTTCTTT. Its protein product is CASSLTPGQGNTETFF. Supplemented by reference TRBV5-1 and TRBJ1-1, the full variable domain reads KAGVTQTPRYLIKTRGQQVTLSCSPISGHRSVSWYQQTPGQGLQFLFEYFSETQRNKGNFPGRFSGRQFSNSRSEMNVSTLELGDSALYLCASSLTPGQGNTETFFGQGTRLTVV.

This clone turned up a few times. The chain employs TRBV4-3 and TRBJ1-1; tentative D call: TRBD1 (5 bases). Germline CDR1 LGHNA, CDR2 YSLEER. The CDR3 is 17 amino acids. The V end was cut by 0 bases, the J end by 0 bases, with 14 bases between. The CDR3 DNA is TGCGCCAGCAGCCAAGATTGGGGCGCAGGGCTGAACACTGAAGCTTTCTTT. It codes for CASSQDWGAGLNTEAFF.

This clone was seen a few times. The chain couples TRBV7-3 to TRBJ1-1; D is ambiguous. CDR1 is SGHTA and CDR2 is FQGTGA in the germline V gene. This CDR3 has 13 residues. Trimming shortened V by 8 bases and J by 6 bases, and 16 bases separated the two germline ends. CDR3 region: CASARAGSSEAFF. Here the CDR3 DNA reads TGTGCCAGCGCGCGGGCTGGGAGCTCTGAAGCTTTCTTT.

The sample holds a few counts of this clone. The chain links TRBV6-1 to TRBJ1-1; D may be TRBD1 (5 bases). This CDR3 has 17 residues. V was shortened by 4 bases and J by 0 bases, with 18 bases between the two germline ends. Germline-derived CDR1 and CDR2 are MNHNS and SASEGT. The CDR3 is CASSALPWDSLNTEAFF. The CDR3 DNA is TGTGCCAGCAGTGCCCTACCATGGGACTCCCTGAACACTGAAGCTTTCTTT.

J is TRBJ2-2 and V is TRBV7-2; D may be TRBD1 (5 bases). Germline CDR1 reads SGHTA; CDR2 reads FQGNSA. Between the trimmed V and J ends, which lost 1 base and 4 bases, there was a span of 7 bases. There are 14 residues in the CDR3. The chain's CDR3 is CASSLGGATGELFF. CDR3 bases: TGTGCCAGCAGCTTAGGTGGGGCCACCGGGGAGCTGTTTTTT.

This clone came up a few times. The CDR3 region is CASSLDPAGETQYF. The CDR3 DNA is TGCGCCAGCAGCTTGGATCCAGCCGGGGAGACCCAGTACTTC. V is TRBV5-1 and J is TRBJ2-5; D gene unclear. CDR1 and CDR2 (germline): SGHRS, YFSETQ. The CDR3 is 14 residues long. V lost 0 bases, J lost 5 bases, and 11 bases lay in between. The variable domain in full, with the rest retrieved from reference TRBV5-1 and TRBJ2-5, is KAGVTQTPRYLIKTRGQQVTLSCSPISGHRSVSWYQQTPGQGLQFLFEYFSETQRNKGNFPGRFSGRQFSNSRSEMNVSTLELGDSALYLCASSLDPAGETQYFGPGTRLLVL.

The V gene is TRBV27, the J gene TRBJ2-5; D ambiguous. The germline CDR1 and CDR2 sequences are MNHEY and SMNVEV (reference sequence). The CDR3 is made up of 14 amino acids. V gave up 1 base and J gave up 1 base, with 7 bases separating them. CDR3 residues: CASSLWASQETQYF. The CDR3 DNA reads as TGTGCCAGCAGTTTATGGGCATCCCAAGAGACCCAGTACTTC.

This clone occurred many times. The sample holds other DNA sequences that translate to the same CDR3. V gene TRBV6-6 combines with J gene TRBJ1-4; a weak D match, TRBD1 (5 bases). This CDR3 is 15 amino acids long. Germline loops: CDR1 MNHNY, CDR2 SVGAGI (reference sequence). The V end was cut by 1 base, the J end by 0 bases, with 6 bases between. Written as DNA, the CDR3 is TGTGCCAGCAGTTACTGGGGGGCAACTAATGAAAAACTGTTTTTT. The encoded protein is CASSYWGATNEKLFF.

This clone turned up a few times. The sample has other DNA sequences that encode this CDR3 too. This chain links TRBV9 with TRBJ1-4, with TRBD1 as a possible D gene (6 bases). CDR3 length: 12 amino acids. CDR1 is SGDLS and CDR2 is YYNGEE in the germline V gene. Trimming left V 4 bases short and J 11 bases short, with 12 bases between. The chain's CDR3 is CASSPERGKLFF. CDR3 coding DNA: TGTGCCAGCAGCCCCGAAAGGGGGAAACTGTTTTTT.

The chain recombines TRBV29-1 with TRBJ2-5, with D perhaps TRBD2 (7 bases). CDR1 is SQVTM and CDR2 is ANQGSEA in the germline V gene. Trimming took off 3 bases at V and 7 bases at J, with 21 bases between the two ends. The CDR3 loop spans 15 amino acids. CDR3 protein: CSVEPPNAGAGTQYF. The DNA of the CDR3 is TGCAGCGTTGAGCCCCCCAACGCGGGGGCTGGGACCCAGTACTTC.

This chain uses TRBV11-2 with TRBJ1-2, with D possibly TRBD1 on 6 matching bases. V was cut by 5 bases and J by 4 bases, with 11 bases left in between. Germline V gene data show CDR1 as SGHAT and CDR2 as FQNNGV. CDR3 length equals 13 residues. The CDR3 DNA reads as TGTGCCAGCAGCGCTAGGGGGTCCTATGGCTACACCTTC. It encodes CASSARGSYGYTF.

The V call is TRBV5-1, the J call TRBJ1-1; 9 bases match TRBD1. The V gene's germline CDR1 is SGHRS and CDR2 YFSETQ. Trimming removed 7 bases from V and 0 bases from J; junction bases left unmatched: 1. The CDR3 extends over 13 amino acids. The chain's CDR3 is CASGDRVNTEAFF. CDR3 nucleotides: TGCGCCAGCGGGGACAGGGTGAACACTGAAGCTTTCTTT.

On this clone: The sample carries other DNA sequences with the same CDR3. The CDR3 region has the DNA TGTGCCAGCACCGGGACAGGGAAGGAGACCCAGTACTTC. Its translation: CASTGTGKETQYF. V gene TRBV2 combines with J gene TRBJ2-5, with TRBD1 matching 9 bases. V was clipped by 7 bases and J by 5 bases; unmatched bases: 5. The CDR3 spans 13 residues. CDR1 and CDR2 from the germline V gene are SNHLY and FYNNEI.

The table lists this clone with a few counts. The chain joins TRBV19 to TRBJ2-3, with D possibly TRBD2 on 6 matching bases. Trimming took 4 bases from V and 1 from J, leaving 12 bases between them. The CDR3 contains 15 residues. The germline V gene encodes CDR1 LNHDA and CDR2 SQIVND (reference sequence). The CDR3 nucleotides read TGTGCCAGTAGTAGGGGGGAGAGGGGCACAGATACGCAGTATTTT. Translated: CASSRGERGTDTQYF. The whole variable domain, filled in from reference TRBV19 and TRBJ2-3, reads DGGITQSPKYLFRKEGQNVTLSCEQNLNHDAMYWYRQDPGQGLRLIYYSQIVNDFQKGDIAEGYSVSREKKESFPLTVTSAQKNPTAFYLCASSRGERGTDTQYFGPGTRLTVL.

The chain carries TRBV9 and TRBJ1-1, with 8 bases fitting TRBD1. J lost 9 bases, V lost 4 bases, and 14 bases had no gene match. Germline loops: CDR1 SGDLS, CDR2 YYNGEE. The CDR3 totals 15 residues. The DNA for the CDR3 is TGTGCCAGCAGCTCCTGGACAGGGAATCCTCAAAAAGCTTTCTTT. This encodes CASSSWTGNPQKAFF.

This chain links TRBV10-3 with TRBJ1-5; 11 bases agree with TRBD1. With 2 bases clipped from V and 6 bases from J, the junction kept 3 bases outside the gene matches. CDR3 length: 15 amino acids. Per the germline V gene, CDR1 is ENHRY and CDR2 is SYGVKD. CDR3 nucleotide sequence: TGTGCCATCAGTGAGGGACAGGGGGCGTTTCAGCCCCAGCATTTT. It codes for CAISEGQGAFQPQHF.

This clone turned up a few times. The chain combines TRBV6-6 with TRBJ2-7, with 10 bases identical to TRBD1. Germline V gives CDR1 MNHNY, CDR2 SVGAGI (reference sequence). V lost 5 bases and J lost 5; bases outside the gene matches: 3. The CDR3 runs to 13 residues. The CDR3 region is CASSRQGADEQYF. In nucleotides, the CDR3 is TGTGCCAGCAGTCGACAGGGGGCCGACGAGCAGTACTTC.

The chain employs TRBV6-5 and TRBJ2-5, with 7 bases that match TRBD1. CDR1 and CDR2 (germline): MNHEY, SVGAGI. V lost 6 bases and J lost 4; bases outside the gene matches: 8. The CDR3 spans 14 residues. CDR3 protein: CASSSTGVLETQYF. CDR3 nucleotide sequence: TGTGCCAGCAGCTCCACAGGGGTCCTAGAGACCCAGTACTTC.